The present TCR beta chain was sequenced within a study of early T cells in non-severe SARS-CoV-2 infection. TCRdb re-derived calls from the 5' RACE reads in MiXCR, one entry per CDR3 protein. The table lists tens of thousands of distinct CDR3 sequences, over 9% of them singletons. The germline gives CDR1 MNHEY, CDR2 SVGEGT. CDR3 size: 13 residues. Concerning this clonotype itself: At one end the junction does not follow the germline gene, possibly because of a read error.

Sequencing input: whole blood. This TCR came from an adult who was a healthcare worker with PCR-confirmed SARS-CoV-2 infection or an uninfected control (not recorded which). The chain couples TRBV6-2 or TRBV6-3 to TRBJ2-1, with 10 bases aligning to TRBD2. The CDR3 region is CASGSSGSHLWIF. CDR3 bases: TGTGCGAGCGGGTCTAGCGGGAGCCACCTCTGGATCTTC.